One sample yielded the 16 T cell receptor beta chains listed below, sequenced in a study of T cell responses to AZD1222 COVID-19 vaccine. The repertoire was sequenced with immunoSEQ multiplex PCR; TCRdb's copy has only in-frame clones and lacks some. The profile shows over 75,000 clones, about nine tenths of them singletons. The material was peripheral blood, obtained on day 0 of AZD1222 vaccination. The receptors originated from an adult in good health.

V usage is TRBV6-2 or TRBV6-3 and J usage is TRBJ2-1; D is unclear. CDR1 and CDR2 from the germline V gene are MNHEY and SVGEGT. Trimming shortened V by 2 bases and J by 3 bases, and 8 bases separated the two germline ends. The CDR3 runs to 14 residues. Here the CDR3 reads CASSYKGDYNEQFF. The CDR3, as DNA: TGTGCCAGCAGTTACAAAGGAGACTACAATGAGCAGTTCTTC.

The chain couples TRBV6-5 to TRBJ1-1; no firm D call. Germline CDR1 and CDR2: MNHEY and SVGAGI. Trimming took 6 bases from V and 1 from J, leaving 12 bases between them. This CDR3 comprises 14 residues. Here the CDR3 reads CASSSSTRNTEAFF. For the CDR3, the DNA is TGTGCCAGCAGCTCCTCGACGCGGAACACTGAAGCTTTCTTT.

The genes are TRBV2 and TRBJ1-3; weak D call: TRBD1 (5 bases). Germline values: CDR1 SNHLY, CDR2 FYNNEI. CDR3 length: 15 amino acids. V was shortened by 2 bases and J by 0 bases, with 8 bases between the two germline ends. The CDR3 DNA follows: TGTGCCAGCAGTGAACAGGGCAACTCTGGAAACACCATATATTTT. Its translation is CASSEQGNSGNTIYF.

This chain connects TRBV7-2 to TRBJ2-3; D ambiguous. Trimming took off 5 bases at V and 0 bases at J, with 15 bases between the two ends. The CDR3 runs 16 residues. CDR1 and CDR2 (germline): SGHTA, FQGNSA. CDR3 DNA: TGTGCCAGCAGCCCTAGTTGGTTAACTAGCACAGATACGCAGTATTTT. Encoded protein: CASSPSWLTSTDTQYF. Variable domain in full (rest from reference TRBV7-2 and TRBJ2-3): GAGVSQSPSNKVTEKGKDVELRCDPISGHTALYWYRQSLGQGLEFLIYFQGNSAPDKSGLPSDRFSAERTGGSVSTLTIQRTQQEDSAVYLCASSPSWLTSTDTQYFGPGTRLTVL.

This clone was picked up one time. The V call is TRBV2, the J call TRBJ1-2; TRBD1 agrees at 9 bases. The germline CDR1 and CDR2 sequences are SNHLY and FYNNEI. V was clipped by 8 bases and J by 6 bases; unmatched bases: 4. This CDR3 has 12 residues. In DNA, the CDR3 is TGTGCCAGCGTCCGGGACAGGGATGGCTACACCTTC. Its translation: CASVRDRDGYTF.

This clone appeared a single time. V gene TRBV28 combines with J gene TRBJ1-5; no firm D call. The germline V gene has CDR1 MDHEN and CDR2 SYDVKM. This CDR3 is built from 14 residues. Trimming removed 3 bases from V and 2 bases from J, with 8 bases in between. Here the CDR3 DNA reads TGTGCCAGCAGTTTCGTAGGCGGCAATCAGCCCCAGCATTTT. Its translation is CASSFVGGNQPQHF.

This clone was seen just once. The chain recombines TRBV2 with TRBJ2-5, with D possibly TRBD1 on 5 matching bases. In germline, CDR1 is SNHLY, CDR2 FYNNEI. The CDR3 contains 15 residues. V dropped 7 bases and J dropped 5 bases, with 20 bases sitting between them. CDR3 DNA sequence: TGTGCCAGCATGAAAGGAGACAGCCGTCGGGAGACCCAGTACTTC. It translates to CASMKGDSRRETQYF.

This chain connects TRBV7-9 to TRBJ2-5, with D unclear. With 10 bases removed from V and 1 base from J, the gap between germline ends came to 13 bases. The germline gives CDR1 SEHNR, CDR2 FQNEAQ (reference sequence). The CDR3 runs to 13 residues. For the CDR3, the DNA is TGTGCCACCCGAGCTTTTGTCCAAGAGACCCAGTACTTC. It codes for CATRAFVQETQYF. Complete variable domain (other parts from reference TRBV7-9 and TRBJ2-5): DTGVSQNPRHKITKRGQNVTFRCDPISEHNRLYWYRQTLGQGPEFLTYFQNEAQLEKSRLLSDRFSAERPKGSFSTLEIQRTEQGDSAMYLCATRAFVQETQYFGPGTRLLVL.

This clone was seen a single time. The chain combines TRBV5-4 with TRBJ2-2, with D tentatively TRBD1 (6 bases). The length of the CDR3 is 17 residues. Germline CDR1 is SGHNT and CDR2 is YYREEE (reference sequence). Trimming took 2 bases from V and 2 from J, leaving 16 bases between them. For the CDR3, the DNA is TGTGCCAGCAGCTTAAATGTACAGGGCCTAAACACCGGGGAGCTGTTTTTT. Its protein product is CASSLNVQGLNTGELFF.

The rearrangement uses TRBV24-1 and TRBJ2-6, with D tentatively TRBD1 (5 bases). The CDR3 totals 15 residues. The ends were cut back, 2 bases at V and 2 bases at J, with 6 bases in the middle. Germline values: CDR1 KGHDR, CDR2 SFDVKD. The DNA of the CDR3 is TGTGCCACCAGTGATTCCAGGGCTGGGGCCAACGTCCTGACTTTC. Protein: CATSDSRAGANVLTF.

This clone was seen only once. J is TRBJ1-3 and V is TRBV27; maybe TRBD1 (5 bases). Germline-derived CDR1 and CDR2 are MNHEY and SMNVEV (reference sequence). V lost 2 bases and J 2 bases, leaving 13 bases between the germline ends. The CDR3 extends over 16 amino acids. Here the CDR3 DNA reads TGTGCCAGCAGTTTACGGGGCCCAGCGGCTGGAAACACCATATATTTT. Encoded protein: CASSLRGPAAGNTIYF.

This chain links TRBV1 with TRBJ2-1; TRBD1, as called in the table, went unchecked against the DNA. TRBV1 is tagged as a pseudogene. The CDR3 contains 17 residues. The CDR3 protein is CTSSQDYGYPGFNEQFF. The CDR3 region has the DNA TGCACCAGCAGCCAAGATTATGGCTATCCAGGGTTTAATGAGCAGTTCTTC.

CDR3 loop: CATRVGGRDYEQYF. The CDR3 region has the DNA TGTGCCACTAGGGTTGGCGGGAGAGACTACGAGCAGTACTTC. V is TRBV27 and J is TRBJ2-7; 7 nucleotides line up with TRBD2. The J segment lost 3 bases and the V segment lost 10 bases, leaving 12 bases of the junction unmatched. The CDR3 covers 14 residues. Germline CDR1 and CDR2: MNHEY and SMNVEV (reference sequence).

The J gene is TRBJ1-1, the V gene TRBV6-5; D may be TRBD1 (6 bases). CDR3 size: 12 residues. Germline V gene data show CDR1 as MNHEY and CDR2 as SVGAGI. Trimming cost V 6 bases and J 8 bases, with 13 bases left between them. The DNA for the CDR3 is TGTGCCAGCAGAGACACAGGGTCCGAAGCTTTCTTT. As protein: CASRDTGSEAFF.

The V gene is TRBV5-6, the J gene TRBJ1-2, with D possibly matching TRBD1 (6 bases). The CDR3 contains 15 residues. Germline V CDR1 and CDR2: SGHDT, YYEEEE. The ends were cut back, 7 bases at V and 1 base at J, with 17 bases in the middle. In DNA form, the CDR3 reads TGTGCCAGCTCACAGGGTGGAAGGGGTAACTATGGCTACACCTTC. Translation: CASSQGGRGNYGYTF.

This clone has only one observation. V is TRBV5-1 and J is TRBJ2-7, with D unclear. Trimming shortened V by 4 bases and J by 7 bases, and 21 bases separated the two germline ends. This CDR3 region has 15 residues. Germline values: CDR1 SGHRS, CDR2 YFSETQ. The CDR3 DNA sequence: TGCGCCAGCAGCCGCGACTCGGGCGGTGCGGTTGAGCAGTACTTC. It is translated as CASSRDSGGAVEQYF.